The subject of this entry is one T cell receptor beta chain. The target antigen is unknown. Clones were sequenced by immunoSEQ multiplex PCR, and TCRdb holds only the in-frame ones, with some missing. The sample carries about 120,000 clones, 80% to 90% recorded once. The CDR3 is made up of 13 amino acids. Deletions cut 9 bases from V and 0 bases from J, with 9 bases between. These data come from a study of T cell responses to AZD1222 COVID-19 vaccine. Study context: The study pooled second doses at about 4 or about 12 weeks.

General study results and limits: Seropositive status at baseline applied to only five to seven AZD1222 recipients. Donors, mostly white British, included more females; clonal diversity was possibly underestimated.

Sequenced here: peripheral blood, sampled on day 0 of AZD1222 vaccination. This receptor was taken from an adult in good health. The rearrangement joins TRBV12-3 or TRBV12-4 to TRBJ2-1; unclear D gene. CDR3 sequence (DNA): TGTGCCAGTACAGCGAGCTCCTACAATGAGCAGTTCTTC. This gives the protein CASTASSYNEQFF.